This T cell receptor (beta chain) was sequenced in a study of T cell repertoires in cytomegalovirus infection (dated by TCRdb to the late 2010s). As for the study more broadly: The peptide stimulations were aimed at well-studied HLA-B-restricted epitopes as well as recently identified HLA-C-restricted CMV epitopes, whose presentation resists viral immunomodulation. The HLA type of each donor mattered for the analysis, because public TCR beta signatures pointed to carriage of CMV infection along with the matching HLA type.

This clonotype was seen at least ten times. Its antigen is not yet known. Per-base quality was not reported, and no clone a single base away is much larger than it. Taken with the paper, the label for treatment or condition translates to: in vitro stimulation with specific CMV peptide epitopes to enrich CMV-specific T cells. The sample was run on an Illumina HiSeq 1500. The raw public reads went through TCRdb reprocessing: fastp at Q25, MiXCR clone calling, in-frame beta chains kept. Each entry merges the rows of one CDR3 protein and shows their most common DNA and genes. The sample table records under 350,000 distinct CDR3 sequences; approximately 22% of these occur just once. The leading ten clones occupy about 20% of the sample. The germline V gene supplies CDR1 MGHRA and CDR2 YSYEKL. A distance of 11 bases separates the germline ends of V and J, which lose 0 bases and 3 bases respectively. The CDR3 goes from the cysteine to the phenylalanine over 15 residues. CDR3 DNA is the only sequence kept; it has 45 bases, read in frame from the first base.

The research as a whole found: The ex vivo response was dominated by HLA-C-restricted CMV-specific TCR beta clonotypes, which also provided the single most frequent clonotype in two of eight donors. Carriers of CMV infection plus the relevant HLA type were discriminated by the cumulative frequency of public TCR beta family members in the study cohort and in an independent roughly 370-donor cohort.

The sequence joins TRBV4-1 to TRBJ1-1; TRBD1 is a possible D gene, resting on 6 matching bases. The receptor comes from a human donor in good health (CMV status not recorded). Some clones in this sample may be carry-over from other donors' samples. Source: cultured PBMCs, taken from culture after CMV antigen stimulation. CDR3 sequence: CASSQEIGGDTEAFF. The sequence in DNA is TGCGCCAGCAGCCAAGAGATAGGGGGGGACACTGAAGCTTTCTTT.